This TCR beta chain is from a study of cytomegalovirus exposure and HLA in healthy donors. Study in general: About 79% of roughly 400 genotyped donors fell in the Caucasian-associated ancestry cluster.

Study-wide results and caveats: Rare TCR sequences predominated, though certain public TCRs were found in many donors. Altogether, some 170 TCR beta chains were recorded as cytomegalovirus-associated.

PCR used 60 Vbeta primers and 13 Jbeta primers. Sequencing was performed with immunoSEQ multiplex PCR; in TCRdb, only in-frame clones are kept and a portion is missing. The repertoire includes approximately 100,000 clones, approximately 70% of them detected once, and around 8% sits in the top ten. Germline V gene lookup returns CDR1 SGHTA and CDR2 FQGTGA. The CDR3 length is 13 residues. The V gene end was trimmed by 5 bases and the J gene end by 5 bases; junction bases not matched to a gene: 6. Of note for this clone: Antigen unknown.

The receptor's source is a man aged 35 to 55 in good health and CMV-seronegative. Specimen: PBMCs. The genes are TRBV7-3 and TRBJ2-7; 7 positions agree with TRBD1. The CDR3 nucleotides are TGTGCCAGCAGCCTACAGGGGTACAACGAGCAGTACTTC. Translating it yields CASSLQGYNEQYF.